The 25 T cell receptor beta chains reported below all come from one sample, sequenced in a study of control samples from healthy donors and cancer patients. Repertoires were generated with immunoSEQ multiplex PCR, while TCRdb's copy carries only in-frame clones and drops some. In the table there are 95,000 to 120,000 clones, 70% to 85% of which are singletons. Sequencing was performed on blood. The source of these receptors is a man aged 18 to 35 in good health.

The V and J genes are TRBV28 and TRBJ1-1, with a possible D match to TRBD1 (6 bases). Trimming removed 7 bases at V and 2 bases at J, with 20 bases between. This CDR3 region has 16 residues. CDR1 MDHEN and CDR2 SYDVKM come from the germline V gene. The CDR3 region is CASIPAGARGNTEAFF. The CDR3, as DNA: TGTGCCAGCATCCCTGCGGGGGCGCGGGGCAACACTGAAGCTTTCTTT.

This CDR3 is CASSLEGTGSYNEQFF. DNA of the CDR3: TGTGCCAGCAGCTTGGAGGGAACTGGGTCCTACAATGAGCAGTTCTTC. This rearrangement joins TRBV5-4 to TRBJ2-1; D gene uncertain. Deletions cut 0 bases from V and 1 base from J, with 11 bases between. The CDR3 loop spans 16 amino acids. Germline values: CDR1 SGHNT, CDR2 YYREEE (reference sequence).

The chain couples TRBV19 to TRBJ2-5, with 8 positions matching TRBD1. Germline lookup yields CDR1 LNHDA and CDR2 SQIVND (reference sequence). This CDR3 spans 16 amino acids. With V trimmed by 3 bases and J by 5 bases, 11 bases remained unmatched. The CDR3: CASSILGQGAWETQYF. The DNA of the CDR3 is TGTGCCAGTAGTATTTTGGGGCAGGGGGCCTGGGAGACCCAGTACTTC.

The V gene is TRBV28, the J gene TRBJ2-3; D may be TRBD1 (5 bases). V was pared by 9 bases and J by 0 bases, with 16 bases between. Germline CDR1 reads MDHEN; CDR2 reads SYDVKM. This CDR3 spans 15 amino acids. The CDR3 region is CASSGAHTSTDTQYF. CDR3 sequence (DNA): TGTGCCAGTTCTGGGGCACATACTAGCACAGATACGCAGTATTTT.

The CDR3 loop reads CASSHPRGGKLFF. CDR3 DNA sequence: TGTGCCAGCAGCCATCCCCGTGGGGGAAAACTGTTTTTT. The chain joins TRBV14 to TRBJ1-4; TRBD1 is a possible D gene (5 bases). CDR1 is SGHDN, CDR2 FVKESK, per germline. CDR3 length: 13 amino acids. V lost 3 bases and J 10 bases, leaving 12 bases between the germline ends.

In this sample, this clone turned up once. This chain connects TRBV6-2 or TRBV6-3 to TRBJ2-3; tentative D call: TRBD2 (6 bases). In germline, CDR1 is MNHEY, CDR2 SVGEGT. V shed 5 bases and J shed 2 bases, with 11 bases lying between them. CDR3 length equals 14 residues. The CDR3 sequence: CASSIWTTTDTQYF. The CDR3 DNA sequence: TGTGCCAGCAGTATCTGGACTACCACAGATACGCAGTATTTT.

In this sample, this clone turned up once. The gene calls are TRBV7-9 and TRBJ1-1; 7 bases agree with TRBD1. Germline V gives CDR1 SEHNR, CDR2 FQNEAQ (reference sequence). With 7 bases clipped from V and 1 base from J, the junction kept 6 bases outside the gene matches. The CDR3 runs 14 residues. In nucleotides, the CDR3 is TGTGCCAGCATTATAGGGGGCAGGAACACTGAAGCTTTCTTT. This codes for CASIIGGRNTEAFF.

The J gene is TRBJ2-7, the V gene TRBV5-1; D might be TRBD1 or TRBD2, each matching 5 bases. Germline V gene data show CDR1 as SGHRS and CDR2 as YFSETQ. The V end lost 4 bases, the J end lost 0 bases, and 32 bases lay between the germline ends. This CDR3 is built from 21 residues. The CDR3, as DNA: TGCGCCAGCAGCCACACTAACCGGGACCTCACTCGGATCCCTAGCTCCTACGAGCAGTACGTC. This gives the protein CASSHTNRDLTRIPSSYEQYV.

The chain is built from TRBV10-3 and TRBJ2-7; 10 nucleotides match TRBD2. CDR3 size: 14 residues. The germline gives CDR1 ENHRY, CDR2 SYGVKD. Trimming cost V 4 bases and J 9 bases; bases outside gene matches: 9. CDR3 sequence reads: CAISVTGLADGQYV. CDR3 bases: TGTGCCATCAGTGTTACCGGACTAGCGGACGGGCAGTACGTC.

The gene calls are TRBV5-1 and TRBJ2-3; D is perhaps TRBD1 (6 bases). Trimming left V 1 base short and J 0 bases short, with 12 bases between. The CDR3 covers 16 residues. Per germline, CDR1 SGHRS and CDR2 YFSETQ. CDR3 nucleotides: TGCGCCAGCAGCTTGACAGGGCATCCTAGCACAGATACGCAGTATTTT. Protein: CASSLTGHPSTDTQYF.

The chain joins TRBV5-8 to TRBJ1-6; D is possibly TRBD1 (5 bases). Between the trimmed V and J ends, which lost 0 bases and 10 bases, there was a span of 14 bases. Germline lookup yields CDR1 SGHTS and CDR2 YDEGEE. CDR3 length: 15 residues. The DNA for the CDR3 is TGTGCCAGCAGCTTGGAGGGGAGGGGAGGATCACCCCTCCACTTT. Protein sequence: CASSLEGRGGSPLHF. Full variable domain (remainder filled in from reference TRBV5-8 and TRBJ1-6): EAGVTQSPTHLIKTRGQQATLRCSPISGHTSVYWYQQALGLGLQFLLWYDEGEERNRGNFPPRFSGRQFPNYSSELNVNALELEDSALYLCASSLEGRGGSPLHFGNGTRLTVT.

This chain connects TRBV7-9 to TRBJ1-5; perhaps TRBD1 as D (6 bases). The germline V gene has CDR1 SEHNR and CDR2 FQNEAQ (reference sequence). Trimming cost V 5 bases and J 3 bases, with 14 bases left between them. The CDR3 contains 15 residues. CDR3 residues: CASSPGQIPNQPQHF. In nucleotides, the CDR3 is TGTGCCAGCAGCCCCGGACAGATTCCCAATCAGCCCCAGCATTTT.

The chain uses TRBV7-2 and TRBJ2-7; possibly TRBD2 for D (5 bases). V was clipped by 5 bases and J by 3 bases, with 11 bases between them. Per the germline V gene, CDR1 is SGHTA and CDR2 is FQGNSA. The CDR3 covers 13 residues. The CDR3 loop reads CASSPQRVYEQYF. For the CDR3, the DNA is TGTGCCAGCAGCCCCCAGAGGGTCTACGAGCAGTACTTC.

This chain connects TRBV14 to TRBJ2-6; D not resolved. Germline V gene data show CDR1 as SGHDN and CDR2 as FVKESK. V gave up 1 base and J gave up 2 bases, with 6 bases separating them. The CDR3 totals 15 residues. The CDR3 is CASSQGETGANVLTF. CDR3 bases: TGTGCCAGCAGCCAAGGGGAAACTGGGGCCAACGTCCTGACTTTC.

V gene TRBV9 combines with J gene TRBJ1-2; TRBD1 matches 9 bases. CDR1 and CDR2 from the germline V gene are SGDLS and YYNGEE. V shed 3 bases and J 8 bases; nucleotides not matched to a gene: 17. CDR3 length: 17 amino acids. The CDR3 protein is CASSGRDRAAPKGGYTF. Here the CDR3 DNA reads TGTGCCAGCAGCGGAAGGGACAGGGCCGCGCCCAAAGGGGGCTACACCTTC.

The chain couples TRBV6-5 to TRBJ2-7, with TRBD2 matching over 13 bases. The CDR3 covers 15 residues. V lost 6 bases to trimming and J lost 0 bases; unmatched junction nucleotides: 2. Germline-derived CDR1 and CDR2 are MNHEY and SVGAGI. The CDR3 nucleotides read TGTGCCAGCAGGCGGACTAGCGGGGGCTCCTACGAGCAGTACGTC. Translation gives CASRRTSGGSYEQYV.

The chain couples TRBV28 to TRBJ1-4; 7 bases line up with TRBD1. Germline values: CDR1 MDHEN, CDR2 SYDVKM. After removal of 6 bases from V and 0 bases from J, the junction contained 7 bases not matched to a gene. The CDR3 covers 16 residues. The CDR3 loop reads CASSLQGTATNEKLFF. The CDR3 DNA sequence: TGTGCCAGCAGCTTACAGGGGACTGCAACTAATGAAAAACTGTTTTTT.

The chain couples TRBV5-5 to TRBJ2-7; D may be TRBD2 (7 bases). There are 16 residues in the CDR3. V lost 4 bases and J lost 3, with 20 bases in between. From germline, CDR1 is SGHKS and CDR2 YYEKEE (reference sequence). The CDR3 coding sequence is TGTGCCAGCAGCCTACGCCTGAGCGGGACAAACTACGAGCAGTACTTC. It translates to CASSLRLSGTNYEQYF.

The genes are TRBV25-1 and TRBJ1-4; 7 bases are a match to TRBD1. The J segment lost 0 bases and the V segment lost 4 bases, leaving 5 bases of the junction unmatched. Germline CDR1 is MGHDK and CDR2 is SYGVNS. There are 16 residues in the CDR3. Here the CDR3 reads CASSAGQGATNEKLFF. The CDR3 nucleotides read TGTGCCAGCAGTGCAGGGCAGGGGGCAACTAATGAAAAACTGTTTTTT. Drawing the rest from reference TRBV25-1 and TRBJ1-4, the complete variable domain is EADIYQTPRYLVIGTGKKITLECSQTMGHDKMYWYQQDPGMELHLIHYSYGVNSTEKGDLSSESTVSRIRTEHFPLTLESARPSHTSQYLCASSAGQGATNEKLFFGSGTQLSVL.

This chain links TRBV3-1 (or the pseudogene TRBV3-2) with TRBJ2-7; D might be TRBD2 (5 bases). This CDR3 has 13 residues. Trimming removed 4 bases at V and 3 bases at J, with 10 bases between. Per germline, CDR1 LGHDT and CDR2 YNNKEL (reference sequence). The CDR3 DNA reads as TGTGCCAGCAGCCTGGTTCGGGGCTACGAGCAGTACTTC. Its protein is CASSLVRGYEQYF.

J is TRBJ2-3 and V is TRBV24-1; no reliable D call. This CDR3 is 20 amino acids long. Germline V gene data show CDR1 as KGHDR and CDR2 as SFDVKD. Trimming pared 3 bases from V and 2 bases from J, leaving 26 bases between. The CDR3 loop reads CATSDEPPPWGSMATDTQYF. In DNA form, the CDR3 reads TGTGCCACCAGTGATGAACCACCCCCCTGGGGATCAATGGCCACAGATACGCAGTATTTT.

This chain joins TRBV25-1 and TRBJ2-7, with 9 bases fitting TRBD1. The CDR3 has 15 amino acids. From germline, CDR1 is MGHDK and CDR2 SYGVNS. V shed 4 bases and J 3 bases; nucleotides not matched to a gene: 7. CDR3: CASSGPLTGGYEQYF. Written as DNA, the CDR3 is TGTGCCAGCAGTGGCCCGCTGACAGGGGGCTACGAGCAGTACTTC.

This clone was detected only once. The chain employs TRBV4-2 and TRBJ2-1; 9 bases align to TRBD2. Trimming took 0 bases from V and 7 from J; bases not matched to a gene: 16. The germline CDR1 and CDR2 sequences are LGHNA and YNFKEQ. The CDR3 contains 19 residues. The CDR3 nucleotides are TGTGCCAGCAGCCAAGATCTGGGTAGGCGGGGGGGAGGGTTAAATGAGCAGTTCTTC. Encoded protein: CASSQDLGRRGGGLNEQFF.

The V call is TRBV9, the J call TRBJ1-5; no reliable D call. CDR3 length: 14 amino acids. Trimming took off 0 bases at V and 4 bases at J, with 8 bases between the two ends. Germline V gene data show CDR1 as SGDLS and CDR2 as YYNGEE. This CDR3 is CASSVGGGNQPQHF. The CDR3 DNA reads TGTGCCAGCAGCGTAGGCGGAGGAAATCAGCCCCAGCATTTT.

This clone was found a few times. This chain joins TRBV3-1 (or the pseudogene TRBV3-2) and TRBJ2-5; 10 nucleotides match TRBD2. The germline gives CDR1 LGHDT, CDR2 YNNKEL (reference sequence). This CDR3 contains 17 residues. Trimming took 0 bases from V and 3 from J; bases not matched to a gene: 7. The CDR3 DNA reads as TGTGCCAGCAGCCAAGAGATAGCGGGGGGAAGGGAAGAGACCCAGTACTTC. Protein sequence: CASSQEIAGGREETQYF.